A selection of T cell receptor beta chains follows, all from one sample in a study of PD-1 blockade in mismatch repair-deficient tumors. This table comes from immunoSEQ multiplex PCR, and its TCRdb copy is limited to in-frame clones, with some not included. The repertoire has about 120,000 clones, 60% to 85% of them found once; the top ten carry 4% to 6%. This specimen was peripheral blood, taken 60 to 65 weeks after starting pembrolizumab. These receptors were collected from an adult with mismatch repair-deficient cancer. Both conserved end residues are part of each CDR3. A D gene is named only where the DNA matches it firmly. The size of a clone is reported for some rows only, either as once, few or many, or as a class for expanded clones.

abundance,v_gene,len,j_gene,d_gene,CDR3nt,CDR3aa
-,TRBV5-5,13,TRBJ1-1,-,TGTGCCAGCAGCCCCCCCATGAACACTGAAGCTTTCTTT,CASSPPMNTEAFF
once,TRBV19,16,TRBJ1-1,-,TGTGCCAGTAGTTCTCCCCCCGGGCGGAAGAACACTGAAGCTTTCTTT,CASSSPPGRKNTEAFF
-,TRBV7-9,12,TRBJ2-7,-,TGTGCCAGCAGCATAGGAACCTACGAGCAGTACTTC,CASSIGTYEQYF
-,TRBV5-8,14,TRBJ1-2,-,TGTGCCAGCAGCCCCCGCAGAACTAACTATGGCTACACCTTC,CASSPRRTNYGYTF
few,TRBV9,15,TRBJ2-7,-,TGTGCCAGCAGCGTAGCTGGCGAATCGCCCTCCGAGCAGTACTTC,CASSVAGESPSEQYF
-,TRBV7-8,15,TRBJ2-5,TRBD1,TGTGCCAGCAGCTTAGAACAGGGGGCCGGAAAGACCCAGTACTTC,CASSLEQGAGKTQYF
-,TRBV20-1,11,TRBJ2-5,-,TGCAGTGCGCAAGACCAAGAGACCCAGTACTTC,CSAQDQETQYF
once,TRBV4-1,16,TRBJ1-4,-,TGCGCCAGCAGCCAAGTTTTACGGACGATTAATGAAAAACTGTTTTTT,CASSQVLRTINEKLFF
few,TRBV7-9,14,TRBJ1-5,-,TGTGCCAGCAGCTCAAACGTTAGCAATCAGCCCCAGCATTTT,CASSSNVSNQPQHF
-,TRBV7-9,14,TRBJ1-1,-,TGTGCCAGCACTTCTTCGGCTATGAACACTGAAGCTTTCTTT,CASTSSAMNTEAFF
-,TRBV11-2,16,TRBJ1-5,TRBD1,TGTGCCAGCAGCCAGGCAGGGGGCGAGGGCAATCAGCCCCAGCATTTT,CASSQAGGEGNQPQHF
-,TRBV4-3,15,TRBJ2-1,-,TGCGCCAGCAGCCAAGAAAGGACCCGCGACAATGAGCAGTTCTTC,CASSQERTRDNEQFF
-,TRBV7-9,15,TRBJ1-5,-,TGTGCCAGCAGCTTAGATTTTTATAGCAATCAGCCCCAGCATTTT,CASSLDFYSNQPQHF
-,TRBV6-5,15,TRBJ2-1,TRBD2,TGTGCCAGCAGTTTCTCTAGCGGGAGTATGAATGAGCAGTTCTTC,CASSFSSGSMNEQFF
few,TRBV27,15,TRBJ1-2,TRBD1,TGTGCCAGCAGGCCAGAGGGACAGGGCTTCTATGGCTACACCTTC,CASRPEGQGFYGYTF
-,TRBV5-5,14,TRBJ2-7,TRBD1,TGTGCCAGCAGCTTGTTTTCAGGGGGCTACGAGCAGTACTTC,CASSLFSGGYEQYF
-,TRBV25-1,13,TRBJ1-2,-,TGTGCCAGCAGTCTCGCCAGAGACTATGGCTACACCTTC,CASSLARDYGYTF
-,TRBV14,19,TRBJ2-3,TRBD1,TGTGCCAGCAGCCAATCCCGGTCAGGGGGCGGTATGGGCACAGATACGCAGTATTTT,CASSQSRSGGGMGTDTQYF
few,TRBV7-6,18,TRBJ2-6,TRBD2,TGTGCCACCGACCTTGGCGCGGGGGACCACTCTGGGGCCAACGTCCTGACTTTC,CATDLGAGDHSGANVLTF
-,TRBV5-6,15,TRBJ1-5,-,TGTGCCAGCAGACAACAAGGGGCTAGCAATCAGCCCCAGCATTTT,CASRQQGASNQPQHF
-,TRBV6-6,14,TRBJ2-7,TRBD2,TGTGCCAGCGGCTCCGGGACTAGCGAATACGAGCAGTACTTC,CASGSGTSEYEQYF
-,TRBV9,14,TRBJ2-5,TRBD1,TGTGCCAGCAGCGCGACAGGGGGCCTTGAGACCCAGTACTTC,CASSATGGLETQYF
few,TRBV5-1,13,TRBJ1-5,-,TGCGCCAGCAGCCAGGACAGAGATCAGCCCCAGCATTTT,CASSQDRDQPQHF
-,TRBV7-7,12,TRBJ2-2,-,TGTGCTAGCAGCTCGGAGGGCGGGGAGCTGTTTTTT,CASSSEGGELFF
few,TRBV7-2,12,TRBJ2-7,-,TGTGCCAGCAGCGCGCAGGGTTACGAGCAGTACTTC,CASSAQGYEQYF
-,TRBV11-1,15,TRBJ1-3,TRBD1,TGTGCCAGCAGCTCGACAGGGGGTCTTGGAAACACCATATATTTT,CASSSTGGLGNTIYF
-,TRBV5-6,14,TRBJ2-7,-,TGTGCCAGCAGCTCGGCCTTAAAGACCTACGAGCAGTACTTC,CASSSALKTYEQYF
-,TRBV19,13,TRBJ1-2,-,TGTGCCAGTAGCCCGGGGACACTTCATGGCTACACCTTC,CASSPGTLHGYTF
-,TRBV5-6,13,TRBJ2-7,-,TGTGCCAGCAGCTTATTCACAGCCTACGAGCAGTACTTC,CASSLFTAYEQYF
-,TRBV28,11,TRBJ1-2,-,TGTGCCAGCAGTTTAGGGGGGGCCTACACCTTC,CASSLGGAYTF
-,TRBV5-8,15,TRBJ2-5,TRBD1,TGTGCCAGCACCCCGACAGGGCGAACAGAAGAGACCCAGTACTTC,CASTPTGRTEETQYF
-,TRBV6-6,12,TRBJ1-1,-,TGTGCCACGAACCTAGGGGGCACTGAAGCTTTCTTT,CATNLGGTEAFF
-,TRBV25-1,18,TRBJ2-2,TRBD2,TGTGCCAGCAGTGAATTCATCGGGGCGGGAGGGAACACCGGGGAGCTGTTTTTT,CASSEFIGAGGNTGELFF
-,TRBV4-3,15,TRBJ2-2,-,TGCGCCAGCAGCCAATTTGTAGCGATCACCGGGGAGCTGTTTTTT,CASSQFVAITGELFF
few,TRBV7-3,15,TRBJ1-2,-,TGTGCCAGCAGCTCCTACGGAGGACAGATCTATGGCTACACCTTC,CASSSYGGQIYGYTF
few,TRBV4-1,12,TRBJ2-7,-,TGCGCCAGCAGCCAACAAGACTACGAGCAGTACTTC,CASSQQDYEQYF
-,TRBV18,19,TRBJ2-7,TRBD2,TGTGCCAGCTCACTCTATACGCCGAGGACTAGCGGGAGGAACTACGAGCAGTACTTC,CASSLYTPRTSGRNYEQYF
-,TRBV27,16,TRBJ2-2,TRBD1,TGTGCCAGCAGTTTCCCCGGACAGGTGCAAACCGGGGAGCTGTTTTTT,CASSFPGQVQTGELFF
few,TRBV6-5,13,TRBJ1-1,-,TGTGCCAGCATTGAGACGGCGAACACTGAAGCTTTCTTT,CASIETANTEAFF